These T cell receptor beta chains were read from a single sample in a study of T cells after yellow fever vaccination. TCRdb called the 5' RACE reads again in MiXCR, with one record for every CDR3 protein. Of around 73,000 distinct CDR3 sequences in the sample, over 7.5% were seen once. Sequences were derived from CD8+ T cells sorted from PBMCs, sampled on the day of the yellow fever booster vaccination. The receptors come from a man younger than 40 who received the YFV17D yellow fever vaccine. Both conserved end residues are part of each CDR3. Each record gives: J gene, clone size, D gene, V gene, CDR3 protein, CDR3 DNA. D genes are given only for firm matches. For some rows the clone size is stated as once, few or many, or as a class when expanded; others skip it.

>TRBJ2-2|-|TRBD2|TRBV4-1
CASSQQGLAGGLQRTGELFF
TGCGCCAGCAGCCAACAGGGACTAGCGGGAGGACTCCAACGGACCGGGGAGCTGTTTTTT
>TRBJ2-7|-|TRBD1|TRBV15
CATSRPVFSQGDHEQYF
TGTGCCACCAGCAGACCCGTTTTCAGTCAGGGGGACCACGAGCAGTACTTC
>TRBJ2-7|-|-|TRBV5-4
CASSRPDVGYEQYF
TGTGCCAGCAGCCGGCCTGACGTGGGCTACGAGCAGTACTTC
>TRBJ2-2|few|-|TRBV20-1
CSARPVNTGELFF
TGCAGTGCTAGACCAGTGAACACCGGGGAGCTGTTTTTT
>TRBJ2-7|many|-|TRBV27
CASSLPRGGGRYEQYF
TGTGCCAGCAGTTTGCCCAGGGGCGGAGGCCGCTACGAGCAGTACTTC
>TRBJ2-1|-|-|TRBV12-3/TRBV12-4
CASSFIRAQAGEQFF
TGTGCCAGCAGCTTTATCAGGGCCCAGGCGGGGGAGCAGTTCTTC
>TRBJ2-1|many|-|TRBV12-3/TRBV12-4
CASSLGSIF
TGTGCCAGCAGTTTGGGGTCGATCTTC
>TRBJ2-5|-|-|TRBV20-1
CSASRLNGEVGEVETQYF
TGCAGTGCTAGCAGACTGAACGGGGAGGTGGGAGAAGTAGAGACCCAGTACTTC
>TRBJ2-2|-|TRBD2|TRBV7-3
CASSSRLAGTNTGELFF
TGTGCCAGCAGCTCCCGACTAGCGGGGACGAACACCGGGGAGCTGTTTTTT
>TRBJ2-2|few|TRBD2|TRBV25-1
CAASGRVGTGELFF
TGTGCCGCAAGCGGGAGGGTCGGCACCGGGGAGCTGTTTTTT
>TRBJ2-5|few|TRBD1|TRBV6-5
CASSYRGQAVQETQYF
TGTGCCAGCAGTTATAGGGGACAGGCCGTCCAAGAGACCCAGTACTTC
>TRBJ1-5|few|-|TRBV6-5
CASSYSQPYSNQPQHF
TGTGCCAGCAGTTACTCGCAGCCATATAGCAATCAGCCCCAGCATTTT
>TRBJ2-1|many|TRBD2|TRBV29-1
CSVSQLAPRANEQFF
TGCAGCGTTTCACAACTAGCGCCGCGGGCCAATGAGCAGTTCTTC
>TRBJ1-2|-|TRBD1|TRBV15
CATSKSPAGGYGYTF
TGTGCCACCAGCAAGTCCCCCGCAGGGGGCTATGGCTACACCTTC
>TRBJ2-1|few|TRBD2|TRBV7-3
CASSSGLAGGVRYNEQFF
TGTGCCAGCAGCTCCGGACTAGCGGGAGGCGTCAGGTACAATGAGCAGTTCTTC
>TRBJ2-7|many|-|TRBV25-1
CASSDYEQYF
TGTGCCAGCAGTGACTACGAGCAGTACTTC
>TRBJ1-1|few|-|TRBV4-3
CASSRYLGGGEYRGNTEAFF
TGCGCCAGCAGCCGCTACCTCGGGGGGGGCGAGTACCGAGGGAACACTGAAGCTTTCTTT
>TRBJ2-4|few|-|TRBV12-3/TRBV12-4
CASSSSRDKNIQYF
TGTGCCAGCAGCTCCTCCAGAGACAAAAACATTCAGTACTTC
>TRBJ1-1|-|-|TRBV7-8
CASSSGHANTEAFF
TGTGCCAGCAGCTCGGGACACGCGAACACTGAAGCTTTCTTT
>TRBJ2-5|few|-|TRBV27
CASSITGTPMPQETQYF
TGTGCCAGCAGCATAACGGGGACCCCGATGCCTCAAGAGACCCAGTACTTC
>TRBJ2-7|few|-|TRBV30
CAWSVAAWTYEQYF
TGTGCCTGGAGTGTAGCAGCCTGGACCTACGAGCAGTACTTC
>TRBJ1-6|few|TRBD1|TRBV3-1
CASSQTGTDNSPLHF
TGTGCCAGCAGCCAAACCGGGACAGATAATTCACCCCTCCACTTT
>TRBJ1-5|few|-|TRBV20-1
CSARVVGNQPQHF
TGCAGTGCTAGAGTGGTGGGGAATCAGCCCCAGCATTTT
>TRBJ2-3|few|TRBD2|TRBV2
CASSQTSGATDTQYF
TGTGCCAGCAGCCAAACTAGCGGAGCCACAGATACGCAGTATTTT
>TRBJ2-1|many|-|TRBV5-4
CASSIFLEQFF
TGTGCCAGCAGCATCTTTTTAGAGCAGTTCTTC
>TRBJ2-1|-|TRBD2|TRBV24-1
CATSDLSAGGPSSYNEQFF
TGTGCCACCAGTGATTTGTCAGCGGGAGGGCCGTCTTCATACAATGAGCAGTTCTTC
>TRBJ2-1|many|TRBD1|TRBV10-2
CATEQGVNEQFF
TGCGCCACGGAACAGGGGGTGAATGAGCAGTTCTTC
>TRBJ2-1|few|-|TRBV19
CASRESGLFGDEQFF
TGTGCCAGTAGGGAGTCGGGACTGTTTGGCGATGAGCAGTTCTTC
>TRBJ1-1|-|-|TRBV6-2/TRBV6-3
CASNGGTDEAFF
TGTGCCAGCAACGGAGGGACGGACGAAGCTTTCTTT
>TRBJ2-7|many|TRBD2|TRBV20-1
CSARDVRGTEGGEQYF
TGCAGTGCTAGAGATGTACGCGGGACTGAGGGAGGGGAGCAGTACTTC
>TRBJ1-2|many|-|TRBV20-1
CSARDIGPGYTF
TGCAGTGCTCGGGACATCGGTCCTGGCTACACCTTC
>TRBJ1-2|few|-|TRBV6-5
CASSYSISEYGYTF
TGTGCCAGCAGTTACTCGATTTCGGAATATGGCTACACCTTC
>TRBJ2-1|many|-|TRBV29-1
CSVEAVGNEQFF
TGCAGCGTTGAGGCGGTGGGCAATGAGCAGTTCTTC
>TRBJ2-1|few|-|TRBV19
CASTQGDTYNEQFF
TGTGCCAGTACTCAAGGTGATACATACAATGAGCAGTTCTTC
>TRBJ2-7|many|TRBD2|TRBV3-1
CASSQSGGRAYEQYF
TGTGCCAGCAGCCAATCGGGCGGGAGGGCCTACGAGCAGTACTTC
>TRBJ2-1|-|TRBD1|TRBV29-1
CSVAGDRVDEQFF
TGCAGCGTTGCCGGGGACAGGGTCGATGAGCAGTTCTTC
>TRBJ1-4|few|-|TRBV12-3/TRBV12-4
CASSLGVGDNEKLFF
TGTGCCAGCAGTCTTGGGGTTGGGGATAATGAAAAACTGTTTTTT
>TRBJ1-1|-|-|TRBV7-2
CASSLSAAGSLRNTEAFF
TGTGCCAGCAGCTTATCGGCGGCGGGGTCCCTCAGAAACACTGAAGCTTTCTTT
>TRBJ2-1|few|TRBD2|TRBV19
CASNPSLGGSSNEQFF
TGTGCCAGTAATCCCTCTCTAGGCGGGAGTAGCAATGAGCAGTTCTTC
>TRBJ2-2|-|-|TRBV7-9
CASSSGVSTGELFF
TGTGCCAGCAGTTCGGGCGTATCCACCGGGGAGCTGTTTTTT
>TRBJ2-3|-|-|TRBV15
CATRGGGEKADTQYF
TGTGCCACCAGGGGAGGGGGAGAGAAGGCAGATACGCAGTATTTT
>TRBJ2-7|few|TRBD2|TRBV14
CASSQVSAGVFYEQYF
TGTGCCAGCAGCCAAGTCTCAGCGGGAGTTTTCTACGAGCAGTACTTC
>TRBJ2-5|few|-|TRBV27
CASRGIQETQYF
TGTGCCAGCAGGGGGATTCAAGAGACCCAGTACTTC
>TRBJ2-1|-|-|TRBV20-1
CSASAGDGNEQFF
TGCAGTGCGTCGGCCGGGGATGGCAATGAGCAGTTCTTC
>TRBJ2-1|few|-|TRBV21-1
CASSPTGTSGKNEQFF
TGTGCCAGCAGCCCTACCGGGACTAGCGGAAAGAATGAGCAGTTCTTC
>TRBJ2-7|few|-|TRBV7-8
CASSSTAVYEQYF
TGTGCCAGCAGCTCGACAGCCGTTTACGAGCAGTACTTC
>TRBJ2-7|many|-|TRBV4-3
CASSQVNGGYEQYF
TGCGCCAGCAGCCAAGTTAACGGGGGCTACGAGCAGTACTTC
>TRBJ2-3|many|-|TRBV6-2/TRBV6-3
CASSYVDPDPDTQYF
TGTGCCAGCAGTTACGTGGATCCAGACCCCGATACGCAGTATTTT
>TRBJ2-1|few|TRBD2|TRBV7-9
CASSFTSGGYWEQFF
TGTGCCAGCAGTTTTACTAGCGGGGGGTATTGGGAGCAGTTCTTC
>TRBJ2-1|few|TRBD2|TRBV27
CASKIAGGPVSYNEQFF
TGTGCCAGCAAGATAGCGGGAGGGCCGGTATCCTACAATGAGCAGTTCTTC
>TRBJ2-3|-|TRBD2|TRBV13
CASSGGLAGSVDTQYF
TGTGCCAGCAGCGGGGGACTAGCGGGATCAGTGGATACGCAGTATTTT
>TRBJ1-1|many|-|TRBV20-1
CSASTASNTEAFF
TGCAGTGCCTCGACAGCGTCAAACACTGAAGCTTTCTTT
>TRBJ2-7|many|TRBD1|TRBV7-9
CASSLRTGYEQYF
TGTGCCAGCAGCTTACGGACAGGCTACGAGCAGTACTTC
>TRBJ2-7|many|TRBD2|TRBV29-1
CSVVAGGPESYEQYF
TGCAGCGTTGTTGCGGGAGGGCCCGAATCCTACGAGCAGTACTTC
>TRBJ1-1|many|TRBD1|TRBV7-9
CASSTDRVPHHEAFF
TGTGCCAGCAGCACAGACAGGGTCCCACACCATGAAGCTTTCTTT
>TRBJ2-2|few|-|TRBV4-1
CASSQVGVWELFF
TGCGCCAGCAGCCAAGTCGGGGTCTGGGAGCTGTTTTTT
>TRBJ2-7|many|-|TRBV20-1
CSAIGVGYEQYF
TGCAGTGCTATTGGAGTTGGGTACGAGCAGTACTTC
>TRBJ2-1|few|TRBD2|TRBV13
CASSLGAILAGVHEQFF
TGTGCCAGCAGCTTAGGGGCCATACTAGCGGGAGTTCATGAGCAGTTCTTC
>TRBJ2-1|few|TRBD2|TRBV19
CASSKRTSISEQFF
TGTGCCAGTAGTAAGAGGACTAGCATTAGTGAGCAGTTCTTC
>TRBJ2-1|many|-|TRBV5-5
CASSPPSGEQFF
TGTGCCAGCAGCCCGCCCTCAGGGGAGCAGTTCTTC